The sequence of this T cell receptor (beta chain) was determined in a study of blood T cell repertoires in COVID-19. The wider study: There were acute and convalescent COVID-19 samples, and they came from the United States, Italy and Spain.

Clones were sequenced by immunoSEQ multiplex PCR, and TCRdb holds only the in-frame ones, with some missing. Seen here are 200,000 to 250,000 clones, more than 75% observed once, and the top ten hold around 3.1%. Germline V lookup: CDR1 SGHKS, CDR2 YYEKEE (reference sequence). The CDR3 contains 16 residues. The V gene end was trimmed by 4 bases and the J gene end by 0 bases; junction bases not matched to a gene: 6. The chain uses TRBV5-5 and TRBJ1-4, with TRBD1 matching over 7 bases. This TCR derives from a man in his fifties or sixties with acute or convalescent COVID-19. Sequenced sample: peripheral blood. The CDR3, as DNA: TGTGCCAGCAGCAGACCGACAGGGCCAACTAATGAAAAACTGTTTTTT. This encodes CASSRPTGPTNEKLFF. The variable domain in full, with the rest retrieved from reference TRBV5-5 and TRBJ1-4, is DAGVTQSPTHLIKTRGQQVTLRCSPISGHKSVSWYQQVLGQGPQFIFQYYEKEERGRGNFPDRFSARQFPNYSSELNVNALLLGDSALYLCASSRPTGPTNEKLFFGSGTQLSVL.